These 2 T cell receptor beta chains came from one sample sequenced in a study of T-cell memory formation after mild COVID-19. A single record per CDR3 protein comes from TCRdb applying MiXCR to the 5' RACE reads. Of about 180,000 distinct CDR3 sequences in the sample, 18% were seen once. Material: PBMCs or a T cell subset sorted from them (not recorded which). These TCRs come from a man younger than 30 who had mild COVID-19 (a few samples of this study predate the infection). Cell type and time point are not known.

This CDR3 is CASSLLQGSSGNTIYF. In DNA, the CDR3 is TGTGCCAGCAGCTTACTCCAGGGGAGTTCTGGAAACACCATATATTTT. The chain carries TRBV7-9 and TRBJ1-3; D is possibly TRBD1 (6 bases). The CDR3 is 16 residues long. V shed 2 bases and J shed 1 base, with 12 bases lying between them. CDR1 and CDR2 (germline): SEHNR, FQNEAQ (reference sequence).

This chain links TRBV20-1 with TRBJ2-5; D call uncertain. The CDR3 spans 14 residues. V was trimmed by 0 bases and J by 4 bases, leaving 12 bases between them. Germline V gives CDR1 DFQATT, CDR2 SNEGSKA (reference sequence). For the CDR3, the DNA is TGCAGTGCTAGAGATTACCCGGTCCCAGAGACCCAGTACTTC. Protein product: CSARDYPVPETQYF.